A selection of T cell receptor beta chains follows, all from one sample in a study of blood T cell repertoires in COVID-19. TCRdb's copy holds only in-frame clones and misses some; the assay was immunoSEQ multiplex PCR. The table shows about 260,000 clones, with 86% occurring only once. The specimen was peripheral blood. The receptors were gathered from a man younger than 40 with active or convalescent COVID-19. The CDR3 runs from the conserved cysteine through the conserved F or W.

V: TRBV20-1
J: TRBJ2-7
CDR3: CSASNFWTSGGHIRSSYEQYF

V: TRBV4-2
J: TRBJ2-7
CDR3: CASKEGLAGSYEQYF

V: TRBV4-3
J: TRBJ2-1
CDR3: CASSQDLVRSSYNEQFF

V: TRBV7-2
J: TRBJ2-7
CDR3: CVTSGDPRTEQYF

V: TRBV11-2
J: TRBJ2-7
CDR3: CASSLEMARASPYEQYF

V: TRBV6-6
J: TRBJ2-7
CDR3: CASSPPGLTVDEQYF

V: TRBV18
J: TRBJ1-1
CDR3: CASSLLDPTGNTEAFF

V: TRBV6-5
J: TRBJ1-2
CDR3: CASSLDRVYGYTF

V: TRBV6-5
J: TRBJ2-2
CDR3: CASSRLAGGTGELFF

V: TRBV9
J: TRBJ2-1
CDR3: CASSPTSVSYNEQFF

V: TRBV2
J: TRBJ1-2
CDR3: CASMLRTANYGYTF

V: TRBV5-1
J: TRBJ2-1
CDR3: CASSLAGTRYNEQFF

V: TRBV2
J: TRBJ2-7
CDR3: CASIQGTARISSYEQYF

V: TRBV9
J: TRBJ2-7
CDR3: CASSAGAAYEQYF

V: TRBV14
J: TRBJ2-7
CDR3: CASSQHSRTGSRSYEQYF

V: TRBV5-1
J: TRBJ2-7
CDR3: CASSLSSSGGVYEQYF

V: TRBV15
J: TRBJ1-6
CDR3: CATSRDLYNSPLHF

V: TRBV4-1
J: TRBJ2-4
CDR3: CASSSPGTETLAKNIQYF

V: TRBV6-4
J: TRBJ2-7
CDR3: CASSASSTGYTYEQYF

V: TRBV5-1
J: TRBJ2-7
CDR3: CASSLVQGHYEQYF

V: TRBV7-3
J: TRBJ2-3
CDR3: CASSLTGHPTDTQYF

V: TRBV19
J: TRBJ2-4
CDR3: CASSSLDSAFGIQYF

V: TRBV4-1
J: TRBJ2-1
CDR3: CASSQEWGDSTYNEQFF

V: TRBV27
J: TRBJ1-2
CDR3: CASSRQGTRGYTF

V: TRBV2
J: TRBJ1-5
CDR3: CASSVDRLGNQPQHF

V: TRBV7-8
J: TRBJ1-5
CDR3: CASSLGWTEGNQPQHF

V: TRBV19
J: TRBJ1-1
CDR3: CASSPRVWDTEAFF

V: TRBV25-1
J: TRBJ1-2
CDR3: CASSGGDSNFYGYTF

V: TRBV13
J: TRBJ2-7
CDR3: CASSLPSTSGGYEQYF

V: TRBV9
J: TRBJ2-5
CDR3: CASSVGRGNLGETQYF

V: TRBV6-1
J: TRBJ2-1
CDR3: CASSARAAGGPGEQFF

V: TRBV3-1/TRBV3-2
J: TRBJ2-1
CDR3: CASSQDASGGNEQFF

V: TRBV3-1/TRBV3-2
J: TRBJ2-7
CDR3: CASSPPGVPYF